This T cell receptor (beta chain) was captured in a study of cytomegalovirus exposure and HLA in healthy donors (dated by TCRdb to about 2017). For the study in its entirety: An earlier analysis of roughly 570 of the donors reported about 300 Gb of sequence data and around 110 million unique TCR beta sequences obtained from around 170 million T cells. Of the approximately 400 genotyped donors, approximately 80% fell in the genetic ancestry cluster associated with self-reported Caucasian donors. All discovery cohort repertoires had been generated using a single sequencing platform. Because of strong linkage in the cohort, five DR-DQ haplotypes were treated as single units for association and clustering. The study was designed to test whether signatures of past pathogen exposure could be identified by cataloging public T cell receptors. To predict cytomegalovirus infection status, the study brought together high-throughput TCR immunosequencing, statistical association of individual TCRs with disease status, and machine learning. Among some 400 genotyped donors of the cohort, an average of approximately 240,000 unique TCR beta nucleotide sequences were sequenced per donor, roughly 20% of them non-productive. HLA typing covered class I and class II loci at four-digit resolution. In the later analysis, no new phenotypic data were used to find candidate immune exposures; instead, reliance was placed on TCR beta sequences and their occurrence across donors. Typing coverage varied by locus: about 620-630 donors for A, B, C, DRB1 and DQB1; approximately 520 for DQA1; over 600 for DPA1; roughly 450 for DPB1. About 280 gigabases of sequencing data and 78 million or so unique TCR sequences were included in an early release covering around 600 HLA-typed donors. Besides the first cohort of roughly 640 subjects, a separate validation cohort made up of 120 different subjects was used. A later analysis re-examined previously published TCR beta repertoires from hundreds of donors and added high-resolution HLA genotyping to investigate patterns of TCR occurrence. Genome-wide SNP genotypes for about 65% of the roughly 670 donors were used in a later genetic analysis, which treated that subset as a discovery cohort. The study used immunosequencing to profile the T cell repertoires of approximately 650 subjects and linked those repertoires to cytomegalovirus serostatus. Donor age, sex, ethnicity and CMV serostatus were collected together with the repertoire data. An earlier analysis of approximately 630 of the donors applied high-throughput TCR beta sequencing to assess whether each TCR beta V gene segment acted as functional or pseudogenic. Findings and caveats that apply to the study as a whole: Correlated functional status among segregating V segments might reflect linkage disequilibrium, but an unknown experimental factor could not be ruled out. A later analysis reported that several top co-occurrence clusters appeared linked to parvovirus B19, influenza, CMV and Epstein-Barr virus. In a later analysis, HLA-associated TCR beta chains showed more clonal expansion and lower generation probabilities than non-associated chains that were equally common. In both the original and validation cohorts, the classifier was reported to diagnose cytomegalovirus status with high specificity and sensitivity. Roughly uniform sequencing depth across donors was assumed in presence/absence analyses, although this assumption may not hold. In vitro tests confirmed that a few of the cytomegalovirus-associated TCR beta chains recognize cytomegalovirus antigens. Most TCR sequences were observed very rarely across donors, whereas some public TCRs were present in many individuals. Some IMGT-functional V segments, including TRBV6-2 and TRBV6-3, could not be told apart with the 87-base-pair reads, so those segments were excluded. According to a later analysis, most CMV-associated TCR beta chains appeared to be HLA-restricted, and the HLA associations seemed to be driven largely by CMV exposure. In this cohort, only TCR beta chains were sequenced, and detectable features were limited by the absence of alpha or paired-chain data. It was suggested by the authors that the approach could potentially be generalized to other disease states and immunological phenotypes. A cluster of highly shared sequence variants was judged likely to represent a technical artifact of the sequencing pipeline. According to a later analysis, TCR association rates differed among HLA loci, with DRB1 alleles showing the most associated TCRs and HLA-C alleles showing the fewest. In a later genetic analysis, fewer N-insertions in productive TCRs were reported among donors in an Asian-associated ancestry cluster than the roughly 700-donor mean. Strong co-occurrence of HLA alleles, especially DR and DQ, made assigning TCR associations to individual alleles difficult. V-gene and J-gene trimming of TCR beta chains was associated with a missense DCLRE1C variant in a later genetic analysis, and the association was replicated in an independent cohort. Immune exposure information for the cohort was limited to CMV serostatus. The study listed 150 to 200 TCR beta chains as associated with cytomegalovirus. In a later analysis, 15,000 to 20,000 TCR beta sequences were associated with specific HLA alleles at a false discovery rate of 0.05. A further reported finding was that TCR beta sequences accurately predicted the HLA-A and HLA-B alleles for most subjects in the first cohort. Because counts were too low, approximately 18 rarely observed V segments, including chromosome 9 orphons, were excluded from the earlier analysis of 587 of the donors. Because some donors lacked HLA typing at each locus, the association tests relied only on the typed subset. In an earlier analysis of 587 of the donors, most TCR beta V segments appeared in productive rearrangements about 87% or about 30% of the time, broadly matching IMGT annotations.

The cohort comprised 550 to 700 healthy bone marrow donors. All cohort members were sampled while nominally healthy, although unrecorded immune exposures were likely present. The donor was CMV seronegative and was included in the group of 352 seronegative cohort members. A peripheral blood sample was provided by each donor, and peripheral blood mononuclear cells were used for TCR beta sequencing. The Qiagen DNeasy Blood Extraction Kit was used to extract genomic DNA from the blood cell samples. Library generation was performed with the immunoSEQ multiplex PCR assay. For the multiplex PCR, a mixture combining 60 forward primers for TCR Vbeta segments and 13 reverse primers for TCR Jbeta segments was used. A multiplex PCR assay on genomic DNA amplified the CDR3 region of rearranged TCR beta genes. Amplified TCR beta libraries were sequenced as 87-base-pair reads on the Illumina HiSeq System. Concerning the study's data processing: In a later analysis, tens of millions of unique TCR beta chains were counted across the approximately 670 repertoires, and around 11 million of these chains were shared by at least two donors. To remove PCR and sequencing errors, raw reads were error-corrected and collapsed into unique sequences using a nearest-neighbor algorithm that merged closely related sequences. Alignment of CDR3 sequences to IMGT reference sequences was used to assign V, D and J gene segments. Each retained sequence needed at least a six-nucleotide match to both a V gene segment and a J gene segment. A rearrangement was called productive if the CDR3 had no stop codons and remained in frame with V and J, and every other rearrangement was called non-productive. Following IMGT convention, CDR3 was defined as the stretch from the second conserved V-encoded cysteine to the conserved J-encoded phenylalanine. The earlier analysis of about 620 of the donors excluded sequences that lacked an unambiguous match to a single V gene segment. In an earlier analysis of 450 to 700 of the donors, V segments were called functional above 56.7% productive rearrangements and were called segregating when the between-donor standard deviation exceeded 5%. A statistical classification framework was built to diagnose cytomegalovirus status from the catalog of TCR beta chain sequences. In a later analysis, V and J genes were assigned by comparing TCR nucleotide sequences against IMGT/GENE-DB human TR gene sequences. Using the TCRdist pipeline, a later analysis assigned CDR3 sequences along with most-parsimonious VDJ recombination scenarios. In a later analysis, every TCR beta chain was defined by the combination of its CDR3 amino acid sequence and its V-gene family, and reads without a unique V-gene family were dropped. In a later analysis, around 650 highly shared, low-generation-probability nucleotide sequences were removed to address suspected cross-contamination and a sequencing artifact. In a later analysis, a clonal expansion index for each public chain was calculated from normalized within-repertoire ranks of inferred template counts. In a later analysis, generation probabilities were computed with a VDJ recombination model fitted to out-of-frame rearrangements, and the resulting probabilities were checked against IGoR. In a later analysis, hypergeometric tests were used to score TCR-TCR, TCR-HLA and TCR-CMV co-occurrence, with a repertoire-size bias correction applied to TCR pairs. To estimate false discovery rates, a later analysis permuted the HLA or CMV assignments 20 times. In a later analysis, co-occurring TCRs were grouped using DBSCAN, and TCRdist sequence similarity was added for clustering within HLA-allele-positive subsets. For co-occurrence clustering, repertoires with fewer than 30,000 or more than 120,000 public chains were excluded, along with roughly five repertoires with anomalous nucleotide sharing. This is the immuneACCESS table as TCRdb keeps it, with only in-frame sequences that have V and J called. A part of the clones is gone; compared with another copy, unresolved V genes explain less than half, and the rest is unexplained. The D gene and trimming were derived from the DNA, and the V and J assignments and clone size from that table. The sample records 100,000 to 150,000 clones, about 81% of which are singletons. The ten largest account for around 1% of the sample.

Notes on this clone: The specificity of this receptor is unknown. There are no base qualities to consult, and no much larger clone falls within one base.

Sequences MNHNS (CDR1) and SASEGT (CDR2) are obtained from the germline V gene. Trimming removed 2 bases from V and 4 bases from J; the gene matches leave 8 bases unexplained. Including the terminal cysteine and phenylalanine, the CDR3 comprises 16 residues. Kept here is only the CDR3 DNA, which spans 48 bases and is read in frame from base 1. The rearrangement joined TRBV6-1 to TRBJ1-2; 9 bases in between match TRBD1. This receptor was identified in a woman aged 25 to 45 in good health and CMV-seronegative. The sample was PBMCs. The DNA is TGTGCCAGCAGTGAAATATCGGGGACAGGGTTCTATGGCTACACCTTC. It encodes CASSEISGTGFYGYTF.